Listed here are 16 T cell receptor beta chains from one sample, sequenced in a study of CD8+CD57+ T cells in acquired aplastic anemia. All patients picked for sequencing had shown, by flow cytometry, an expansion of CD8+CD57+ cells. Genomic DNA was employed as the template in profiling TCR beta VDJ and CDR3. TCRdb redid the calling of the reads with MiXCR, one entry per CDR3 protein. Among 150,000 to 200,000 distinct CDR3 sequences, 45% to 50% were seen once, and the ten largest hold about 30%. The material sequenced was sorted CD4+, CD8+, or CD8+CD57+ T cells (not recorded which) from PBMCs. The receptors shown here come from a human donor with aplastic anemia.

The CDR3 coding sequence is TGTGCCATCAGTGAGCGCAGGGGTGCCCCTCAAGAGACCCAGTACTTC. This translates into CAISERRGAPQETQYF. V usage is TRBV10-3 and J usage is TRBJ2-5, with D perhaps matching TRBD1 (6 bases). The CDR3 covers 16 residues. Germline V gene sequence: CDR1 ENHRY, CDR2 SYGVKD. V shed 2 bases and J shed 2 bases, with 15 bases lying between them.

Notes on this clonotype: A much larger clone is a single base away; this may be a read error. The chain combines TRBV15 with TRBJ2-2; 9 bases match TRBD1. Per the germline V gene, CDR1 is LNHNV and CDR2 is YYDKDF (reference sequence). The CDR3 has 15 amino acids. CDR3 residues: CATSRDTGGTGGLFF. The DNA of the CDR3 is TGTGCCACCAGCAGAGATACAGGGGGCACCGGGGGGCTGTTTTTT. Full variable domain (outside the CDR3, taken from reference TRBV15 and TRBJ2-2): DAMVIQNPRYQVTQFGKPVTLSCSQTLNHNVMYWYQQKSSQAPKLLFHYYDKDFNNEADTPDNFQSRRPNTSFCFLDIRSPGLGDTAMYLCATSRDTGGTGGLFFGEGSRLTVL.

As for this clonotype: Sequence at one end of the junction differs from germline and may be a read error. V gene TRBV10-3 combines with J gene TRBJ1-1; no definite D call. Germline V gives CDR1 ENHRY, CDR2 SYGVKD. CDR3 length: 14 amino acids. CDR3 bases: TGTGCCATCAGTGAACTTTATGAGAACACTGGAGCTTTCTTT. The encoded protein is CAISELYENTGAFF.

Concerning this clonotype: The conserved phenylalanine or tryptophan normally closing the CDR3 is absent here, so this likely arose from a read error. V is TRBV7-2 and J is TRBJ2-7, with 11 bases matching TRBD2. CDR3 length: 14 residues. The germline gives CDR1 SGHTA, CDR2 FQGNSA. V was clipped by 6 bases and J by 1 base; unmatched bases: 2. CDR3 sequence reads: CASRLAGGSYEQYS. CDR3 in DNA: TGTGCCAGCAGGCTAGCGGGGGGTTCCTACGAGCAGTACTCC.

The rearrangement links TRBV15 to TRBJ2-3; 15 bases map to TRBD2. This CDR3 spans 17 amino acids. V shed 2 bases, J shed 3 bases, and the junction held 3 bases outside the gene matches. From germline, CDR1 is LNHNV and CDR2 YYDKDF (reference sequence). The CDR3 here is CATSRFGTSGGTDTQYF. The CDR3 DNA reads TGTGCCACCAGCAGATTCGGGACTAGCGGGGGGACAGATACGCAGTATTTT.

J is TRBJ2-3 and V is TRBV20-1; no firm D call. The CDR3 length is 12 residues. With 5 bases removed from V and 5 bases from J, the gap between germline ends came to 11 bases. Germline CDR1 reads DFQATT; CDR2 reads SNEGSKA (reference sequence). Here the CDR3 reads CSARPGLDTQYF. CDR3 nucleotides: TGCAGTGCTCGGCCGGGCTTAGATACGCAGTATTTT.

This clonotype was seen more than once but under ten times. The chain joins TRBV2 to TRBJ1-6, with 10 nucleotides matching TRBD1. Unmatched junction bases numbered 6, after V lost 11 bases and J lost 8 bases. From germline, CDR1 is SNHLY and CDR2 FYNNEI. This CDR3 spans 13 amino acids. The CDR3 DNA sequence: TGTGCCGGAAGGACAGGGGGAGATTCACCCCTCCACTTT. Translating it yields CAGRTGGDSPLHF.

This rearrangement joins TRBV28 to TRBJ1-2; D remains unclear. CDR1 and CDR2 from the germline V gene are MDHEN and SYDVKM. The CDR3 extends over 14 amino acids. V was clipped by 5 bases and J by 5 bases, with 15 bases between them. The CDR3 is CASSQASRSYGYTF. CDR3 bases: TGTGCCAGCAGTCAGGCGAGCCGATCTTATGGCTACACCTTC.

This clonotype was seen a few times. The genes are TRBV24-1 and TRBJ2-5; D is uncertain. The V and J ends lost 5 bases and 4 bases respectively, with 16 bases between them. The germline V gene encodes CDR1 KGHDR and CDR2 SFDVKD. The CDR3 totals 15 residues. CDR3 DNA: TGTGCCACCAGTGTGGGCAGGTATGAACCAGAGACCCAGTACTTC. Translated, it gives CATSVGRYEPETQYF.

This clonotype was detected only a few times. CDR3 coding DNA: TGTGCCAGCAGCTTAACGGCCGGCGAGACCCAGTACTTC. This encodes CASSLTAGETQYF. The V gene is TRBV7-9, the J gene TRBJ2-5, with D unclear. Trimming took 2 bases from V and 5 from J, leaving 9 bases between them. There are 13 residues in the CDR3. Germline CDR1 SEHNR, CDR2 FQNEAQ (reference sequence).

V usage is TRBV2 and J usage is TRBJ2-5, with D hard to call. CDR1 and CDR2 (germline): SNHLY, FYNNEI. The CDR3 contains 11 residues. V lost 4 bases and J 7 bases, leaving 7 bases between the germline ends. The CDR3 DNA sequence: TGTGCCAGCAGTGCGGGTGGGACCCAGTACTTC. The encoded protein is CASSAGGTQYF.

This clonotype has ten or more counts. The chain has TRBV24-1 and TRBJ1-4, with D unresolved. The V end lost 7 bases, the J end lost 7 bases, and 18 bases lay between the germline ends. The CDR3 covers 15 residues. Germline CDR1 and CDR2: KGHDR and SFDVKD. CDR3 in DNA: TGTGCCACCAGGGTAAGGCTGGACTTTCTTGAAAAACTGTTTTTT. This encodes CATRVRLDFLEKLFF.

This sequence joins TRBV5-1 and TRBJ2-7, with TRBD1 as a possible D gene (5 bases). Germline CDR1 reads SGHRS; CDR2 reads YFSETQ. The length of the CDR3 is 14 residues. Trimming stripped 6 bases from V and 0 bases from J, with 13 bases between. CDR3 region: CASTPTASSYEQYF. Here the CDR3 DNA reads TGCGCCAGCACCCCGACAGCTAGCTCCTACGAGCAGTACTTC.

This clonotype was recorded a few times. The rearrangement links TRBV7-9 to TRBJ2-3; TRBD2 matches 7 bases. The CDR3 has 13 residues. Germline-derived CDR1 and CDR2 are SEHNR and FQNEAQ (reference sequence). Germline trimming cut 11 bases from V and 3 bases from J; bases unmatched to any gene: 8. The CDR3 region is CAGKDGRTDTQYF. CDR3 nucleotide sequence: TGTGCCGGGAAAGACGGGAGGACAGATACGCAGTATTTT.

This clonotype was counted many times. The chain has TRBV5-6 and TRBJ2-1, with D perhaps matching TRBD1 (6 bases). This CDR3 contains 16 residues. Deletions cut 0 bases from V and 9 bases from J, with 19 bases between. Germline V gene lookup returns CDR1 SGHDT and CDR2 YYEEEE. DNA of the CDR3: TGTGCCAGCAGCTTGGAAAAGGGATACAGGGAGACTGAGCAGTTCTTC. Translating gives CASSLEKGYRETEQFF.

As to this clonotype: A junction end diverges from the germline sequence, so it may reflect a read error. The chain employs TRBV7-7 and TRBJ1-6, with D unclear. Germline lookup yields CDR1 SSHAT and CDR2 FNYEAQ (reference sequence). This CDR3 comprises 14 residues. Written as DNA, the CDR3 is TGTGCTAGCAGCTCGGTCGGAGCAAATTCACCCCTCCACTTT. Its protein is CASSSVGANSPLHF.